The 22 T cell receptor beta chains presented below share a single source sample, sequenced in a study of vaccination and CD4 T cells after COVID-19. MiXCR, applied by TCRdb to the PCR reads, yields one record per CDR3 protein. The table has 25,000 or so distinct CDR3 sequences, under 65% seen once. The sample consisted of CD4+ T cells from blood, taken before SARS-CoV-2 vaccination. These receptors came from a human donor who had recovered from COVID-19.

The V gene is TRBV20-1, the J gene TRBJ2-5; D possibly corresponds to TRBD1 (6 bases). This CDR3 spans 15 amino acids. Trimming stripped 7 bases from V and 2 bases from J, with 20 bases between. Germline CDR1 DFQATT, CDR2 SNEGSKA (reference sequence). The CDR3: CSGWVGGDSQETQYF. The DNA for the CDR3 is TGCAGTGGGTGGGTAGGGGGAGACTCACAAGAGACCCAGTACTTC.

This chain links TRBV28 with TRBJ2-7; the match to TRBD2 covers 7 bases. Trimming removed 1 base from V and 2 bases from J; junction bases left unmatched: 8. Germline CDR1 and CDR2: MDHEN and SYDVKM. CDR3 length: 16 residues. The CDR3 nucleotides are TGTGCCAGCAGTTTATCCGGGAGGAGAAGCGCCTACGAGCAGTACTTC. This codes for CASSLSGRRSAYEQYF.

Turning to this clonotype: The junction differs from germline at one of its ends, possibly a read error. This chain joins TRBV7-7 and TRBJ2-1; no firm D call. The CDR3 length is 13 residues. Germline V lookup: CDR1 SSHAT, CDR2 FNYEAQ (reference sequence). CDR3 DNA sequence: TGTGCTAGCAGCATACTCAGCGAGAGTGAGCAGTTCTTC. This translates into CASSILSESEQFF. Drawing the rest from reference TRBV7-7 and TRBJ2-1, the complete variable domain is GAGVSQSPRYKVTKRGQDVTLRCDPISSHATLYWYQQALGQGPEFLTYFNYEAQPDKSGLPSDRFSAERPEGSISTLTIQRTEQRDSAMYRCASSILSESEQFFGPGTRLTVL.

This clonotype was seen a handful of times. The chain has TRBV2 and TRBJ2-5, with 8 nucleotides matching TRBD1. The CDR3 totals 13 residues. Per germline, CDR1 SNHLY and CDR2 FYNNEI. After removal of 6 bases from V and 3 bases from J, the junction contained 3 bases not matched to a gene. The CDR3 loop reads CASREDREETQYF. The CDR3 DNA reads as TGTGCCAGCAGGGAGGACAGGGAAGAGACCCAGTACTTC. Looking up the rest from reference TRBV2 and TRBJ2-5 gives the full variable domain: EPEVTQTPSHQVTQMGQEVILRCVPISNHLYFYWYRQILGQKVEFLVSFYNNEISEKSEIFDDQFSVERPDGSNFTLKIRSTKLEDSAMYFCASREDREETQYFGPGTRLLVL.

This clonotype was detected only a few times. The chain is built from TRBV20-1 and TRBJ2-5; 7 bases agree with TRBD1. V lost 0 bases to trimming and J lost 5 bases; unmatched junction nucleotides: 6. CDR1 DFQATT and CDR2 SNEGSKA come from the germline V gene (reference sequence). There are 14 residues in the CDR3. CDR3 amino acids: CSARDQTGWETQYF. As DNA, the CDR3 is TGCAGTGCTAGAGACCAGACAGGGTGGGAGACCCAGTACTTC.

This clonotype has just a few counts. This rearrangement joins TRBV6-1 to TRBJ1-6, with D possibly TRBD1 on 5 matching bases. Trimming stripped 1 base from V and 9 bases from J, with 10 bases between. CDR1 and CDR2 (germline): MNHNS, SASEGT. The CDR3 runs 14 residues. CDR3 loop: CASSEGRVISPLHF. For the CDR3, the DNA is TGTGCCAGCAGTGAAGGCAGGGTGATTTCACCCCTCCACTTT.

The chain has TRBV20-1 and TRBJ2-7, with TRBD2 identical over 9 bases. CDR1 DFQATT and CDR2 SNEGSKA come from the germline V gene (reference sequence). V shed 3 bases, J shed 2 bases, and the junction held 2 bases outside the gene matches. CDR3 size: 13 residues. The DNA of the CDR3 is TGCAGTGCTAGGGCGGGAGGGCCCTACGAGCAGTACTTC. Residues: CSARAGGPYEQYF.

The genes are TRBV10-3 and TRBJ1-5; no clear D. Germline V gives CDR1 ENHRY, CDR2 SYGVKD. The CDR3 loop spans 13 amino acids. The V end lost 6 bases, the J end lost 4 bases, and 10 bases lay between the germline ends. CDR3: CAIRDGINQPQHF. The CDR3 region has the DNA TGTGCCATCAGGGACGGGATTAATCAGCCCCAGCATTTT.

The chain joins TRBV12-3 or TRBV12-4 to TRBJ2-5; 7 nucleotides match TRBD2. With V trimmed by 1 base and J by 5 bases, 4 bases remained unmatched. The CDR3 is 14 residues long. The CDR3 here is CASSLDLAGETQYF. The CDR3, as DNA: TGTGCCAGCAGTTTAGATTTAGCGGGTGAGACCCAGTACTTC.

The chain joins TRBV9 to TRBJ1-2, with D possibly TRBD1 on 5 matching bases. Germline CDR1 is SGDLS and CDR2 is YYNGEE. Deletions cut 3 bases from V and 8 bases from J, with 17 bases between. The length of the CDR3 is 14 residues. The DNA of the CDR3 is TGTGCCAGCAGCGAGGACATCGGTCGCTCGGGCTACACCTTC. Residues: CASSEDIGRSGYTF.

This clonotype was recorded once. J is TRBJ2-3 and V is TRBV20-1, with D perhaps matching TRBD1 (6 bases). Germline V CDR1 and CDR2: DFQATT, SNEGSKA (reference sequence). This CDR3 spans 16 amino acids. Deletions cut 0 bases from V and 3 bases from J, with 16 bases between. The CDR3, as DNA: TGCAGTGCTAGAGAACCCTACAGGGTTGGGACAGATACGCAGTATTTT. Translation: CSAREPYRVGTDTQYF.

The genes are TRBV29-1 and TRBJ2-3, with D hard to call. CDR1 and CDR2 from the germline V gene are SQVTM and ANQGSEA. V dropped 2 bases and J dropped 4 bases, with 4 bases sitting between them. The CDR3 loop spans 11 amino acids. The chain's CDR3 is CSVEKSDTQYF. The DNA of the CDR3 is TGCAGCGTTGAAAAGTCAGATACGCAGTATTTT.

This chain links TRBV28 with TRBJ2-1, with D possibly matching TRBD1 (5 bases). V was shortened by 6 bases and J by 4 bases, with 7 bases between the two germline ends. Germline V CDR1 and CDR2: MDHEN, SYDVKM. There are 12 residues in the CDR3. The CDR3 here is CASRTGYNEQFF. DNA of the CDR3: TGTGCCAGCAGAACAGGTTACAATGAGCAGTTCTTC.

This clonotype was detected only a few times. The V and J genes are TRBV24-1 and TRBJ2-7, with 10 bases aligning to TRBD1. Unmatched junction bases numbered 6, after V lost 7 bases and J lost 1 base. The V gene's germline CDR1 is KGHDR and CDR2 SFDVKD. The CDR3 consists of 15 residues. CDR3 in DNA: TGTGCCACCAGCGGGGGACAGGGGAATTCCTACGAGCAGTACTTC. It translates to CATSGGQGNSYEQYF.

This clonotype came up a few times. For the CDR3, the DNA is TGTGCCAGCAGTGGTGGACTTGGAAATGAGCAGTTCTTC. It is translated as CASSGGLGNEQFF. This sequence joins TRBV2 and TRBJ2-1, with a weak D call TRBD2 (5 bases). This CDR3 comprises 13 residues. In germline, CDR1 is SNHLY, CDR2 FYNNEI. Trimming stripped 4 bases from V and 7 bases from J, with 11 bases between.

This chain links TRBV2 with TRBJ2-1; possibly TRBD2 for D (6 bases). This CDR3 has 16 amino acids. Germline CDR1 reads SNHLY; CDR2 reads FYNNEI. With 7 bases removed from V and 0 bases from J, the gap between germline ends came to 16 bases. CDR3 protein: CASKSFGSSSYNEQFF. As DNA, the CDR3 is TGTGCCAGCAAGTCGTTCGGGAGCAGCTCCTACAATGAGCAGTTCTTC.

The sample holds a few counts of this clonotype. The J gene is TRBJ2-5, the V gene TRBV15; D not resolved. Germline loops: CDR1 LNHNV, CDR2 YYDKDF (reference sequence). The CDR3 covers 13 residues. Trimming left V 1 base short and J 1 base short, with 4 bases between. The CDR3 loop reads CATSRVAQETQYF. CDR3 nucleotide sequence: TGTGCCACCAGCAGAGTCGCCCAAGAGACCCAGTACTTC.

The sample holds a few counts of this clonotype. The genes are TRBV5-4 and TRBJ2-7; D call uncertain. There are 13 residues in the CDR3. Trimming shortened V by 2 bases and J by 6 bases, and 12 bases separated the two germline ends. The germline V gene encodes CDR1 SGHNT and CDR2 YYREEE (reference sequence). The CDR3 reads CASSFSLGSEQYF. CDR3 nucleotide sequence: TGTGCCAGCAGCTTTTCTTTAGGTTCCGAGCAGTACTTC.

The genes are TRBV7-3 and TRBJ2-3; D gene ambiguous. CDR1 SGHTA and CDR2 FQGTGA come from the germline V gene. The germline V and J ends were trimmed by 2 bases and 3 bases, with 12 bases remaining between them. The CDR3 is 15 amino acids. The DNA for the CDR3 is TGTGCCAGCAGCTTAGAACCGGTCGAAACAGATACGCAGTATTTT. The encoded protein is CASSLEPVETDTQYF.

This clonotype came up once. The chain joins TRBV20-1 to TRBJ1-1; weak D call: TRBD1 (5 bases). This CDR3 spans 9 amino acids. V lost 8 bases and J 12 bases, leaving 13 bases between the germline ends. The V gene's germline CDR1 is DFQATT and CDR2 SNEGSKA (reference sequence). CDR3 sequence reads: CSLRQITFF. The CDR3 bases are TGCAGTTTACGACAGATAACTTTCTTT.

This clonotype has a handful of counts. CDR3: CASRGGTVNQPQHF. The DNA for the CDR3 is TGTGCCAGCAGAGGAGGGACAGTCAATCAGCCCCAGCATTTT. The rearrangement links TRBV6-1 to TRBJ1-5; 7 bases agree with TRBD1. With V trimmed by 6 bases and J by 3 bases, 5 bases remained unmatched. Looked up from germline, CDR1 is MNHNS and CDR2 is SASEGT. This CDR3 spans 14 amino acids.

The genes are TRBV28 and TRBJ2-3; either TRBD1 or TRBD2 may supply D (5 bases each). Germline V CDR1 and CDR2: MDHEN, SYDVKM. The V gene lost 3 bases and the J gene lost 2 bases, with 15 bases spanning the gap. The CDR3 is 16 residues long. CDR3 sequence (DNA): TGTGCCAGCAGTTTTGTGACGGGGCAGGTCACAGATACGCAGTATTTT. Translating it yields CASSFVTGQVTDTQYF.